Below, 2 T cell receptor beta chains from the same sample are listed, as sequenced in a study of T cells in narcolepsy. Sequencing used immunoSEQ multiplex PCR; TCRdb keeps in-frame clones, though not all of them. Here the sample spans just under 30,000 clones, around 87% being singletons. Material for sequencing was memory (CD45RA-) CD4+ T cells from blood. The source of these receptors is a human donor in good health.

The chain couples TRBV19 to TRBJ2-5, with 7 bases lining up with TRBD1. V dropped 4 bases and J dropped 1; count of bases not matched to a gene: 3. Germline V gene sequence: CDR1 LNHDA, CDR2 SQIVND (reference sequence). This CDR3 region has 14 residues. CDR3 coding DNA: TGTGCCAGTAGTAGGAGACAGGGCCAAGAGACCCAGTACTTC. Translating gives CASSRRQGQETQYF. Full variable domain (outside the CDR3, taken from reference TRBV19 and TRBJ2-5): DGGITQSPKYLFRKEGQNVTLSCEQNLNHDAMYWYRQDPGQGLRLIYYSQIVNDFQKGDIAEGYSVSREKKESFPLTVTSAQKNPTAFYLCASSRRQGQETQYFGPGTRLLVL.

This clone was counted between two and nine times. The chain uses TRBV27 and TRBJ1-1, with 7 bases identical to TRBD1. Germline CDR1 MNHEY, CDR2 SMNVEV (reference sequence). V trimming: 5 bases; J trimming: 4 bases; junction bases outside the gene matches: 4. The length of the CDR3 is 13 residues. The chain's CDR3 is CASSQRQGTEAFF. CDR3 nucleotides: TGTGCCAGCAGTCAAAGACAGGGCACTGAAGCTTTCTTT.